The present T cell receptor beta chain was sequenced within a study of blood T cell repertoires in COVID-19 (dated by TCRdb to the early 2020s). Some background on the complete study: Samples covering the acute and convalescent phases of COVID-19 were provided by collaborators in the United States, Italy and Spain. HLA class I and class II types, where available, came from metadata supplied by the sample provider rather than from assay-based typing. The repertoires were released in a freely available public database meant as a resource for research on the immune response to SARS-CoV-2. Samples were obtained from the ongoing ImmuneRACE study (first 160 participants) and from over 1,000 subjects provided by 6 global collaborators. Deeply sampled blood TCRbeta repertoires from subjects exposed to, actively infected with, or recovered from COVID-19 were included in the dataset. Nearly every sample came with metadata listing a de-identified subject ID, COVID-19 status, age in years and sex. The material from the prospective study consisted of cDNA or gDNA derived from T cells, B-cell-depleted T cells, or PBMCs. Overall results and qualifications from the work: The quantity of clinical and demographic metadata differed by source and by participant and was supplied without curation.

Whole blood was collected in K2EDTA tubes by collaborating institutions according to the institutions' own protocols. For TCRbeta analysis, collaborator samples were shipped as frozen whole blood, as isolated PBMCs, or as DNA extracted from either sample type. For this clone: Its cognate antigen has yet to be identified. Base qualities are missing; no much larger clone stands one base away.

The germline ends are 11 bases apart after V is trimmed by 6 bases and J by 1 base. The CDR3 spans 14 residues, from the cysteine through the phenylalanine. The entry retains the CDR3 DNA only, 42 bases that are in frame from base 1. The germline V gene encodes CDR1 MDHEN and CDR2 SYDVKM. TCRbeta CDR3 regions were amplified from genomic DNA using the immunoSEQ Assay, a bias-controlled multiplex PCR. On the authors' methods: The number of nucleated cells in each sample was estimated by amplification of reference gene primers within the assay. Sequence reads were collapsed and filtered to measure the absolute abundance of every unique TCRbeta CDR3 rearrangement. For each sample, productive Simpson clonality was calculated as the square root of Simpson's diversity index across productive rearrangements. TCRdb's version of the immuneACCESS table is confined to in-frame rearrangements and falls short of the full clone set. An unresolved V gene accounts for under half of the shortfall where checked; the remainder is of unknown origin. The V and J calls and the clone size are those of that table, but D and trimming were determined from the DNA. Here the sample has about 120,000 clones; over 60% occur a single time. The ten most abundant clones make up under 2.5% of the sample.

The sample taken for sequencing was peripheral blood. This sequence was found in a woman between 70 and 85 years old with acute or convalescent COVID-19. The rearranged segments are TRBV28 and TRBJ2-3, with TRBD2 as a weak D call on 6 bases. Here the CDR3 is given as CASSTPSGTDTQYF. The sequenced DNA: TGTGCCAGCAGCACTCCTAGCGGCACAGATACGCAGTATTTT.